The rows below give T cell receptor beta chains drawn from one sample of a study of spatial heterogeneity in lung cancer. TCRdb redid the calling of the 5' RACE reads with MiXCR, one entry per CDR3 protein. The sample has roughly 79,000 distinct CDR3 sequences, 10% to 15% seen once. Source: PBMCs, taken at surgery. These receptors came from a male donor with early-stage non-small cell lung cancer. CDR3s include the opening cysteine and the closing phenylalanine or tryptophan. The order of the fields is clone size, D gene, V gene, J gene, CDR3 protein, CDR3 DNA. D genes are given only for firm matches. For some rows the clone size is stated as once, few or many, or as a class when expanded; others skip it.

>NA|NA|TRBV7-2|TRBJ2-4
CASSPQAVLAKNIQYF
TGTGCCAGCAGCCCTCAAGCGGTTCTAGCCAAAAACATTCAGTACTTC
>few|NA|TRBV18|TRBJ2-5
CASSPTGLQETQYF
TGTGCCAGCTCACCGACTGGCCTACAAGAGACCCAGTACTTC
>NA|TRBD1|TRBV29-1|TRBJ2-6
CSVEGQGTGANVLTF
TGCAGCGTTGAAGGACAGGGTACTGGGGCCAACGTCCTGACTTTC
>NA|NA|TRBV21-1|TRBJ1-5
CASSKDQGTEGQPQHF
TGTGCCAGCAGCAAAGATCAAGGGACAGAGGGACAGCCCCAGCATTTT
>NA|NA|TRBV9|TRBJ2-5
CASSQGGAGGFETQYF
TGTGCCAGCAGCCAAGGAGGGGCGGGCGGCTTCGAGACCCAGTACTTC
>NA|TRBD2|TRBV24-1|TRBJ2-1
CATADSHSSGRANEQFF
TGTGCCACCGCCGACAGTCACTCTAGCGGGAGAGCCAATGAGCAGTTCTTC
>few|NA|TRBV2|TRBJ2-3
CASRLGRPDTQYF
TGTGCCAGCAGGTTAGGGAGGCCAGATACGCAGTATTTT
>many|TRBD1|TRBV29-1|TRBJ2-7
CSGGDSSYEQYF
TGCAGCGGAGGGGACAGCTCCTACGAGCAGTACTTC
>NA|NA|TRBV2|TRBJ2-1
CASSEGLETNEQFF
TGTGCCAGCAGTGAGGGTCTAGAGACTAATGAGCAGTTCTTC
>many|NA|TRBV3-1|TRBJ1-6
CASSQGSEPWGSPLHF
TGTGCCAGCAGCCAAGGGTCGGAGCCTTGGGGTTCACCCCTCCACTTT
>few|TRBD1|TRBV10-3|TRBJ1-1
CAISAGGPNTEAFF
TGTGCCATCAGTGCAGGGGGGCCGAACACTGAAGCTTTCTTT
>few|TRBD2|TRBV7-2|TRBJ2-3
CASSYASGGDTQYF
TGTGCCAGCAGCTACGCTAGCGGGGGGGATACGCAGTATTTT
>few|TRBD1|TRBV25-1|TRBJ2-7
CASSGGQAYEQYF
TGTGCCAGCAGTGGGGGACAGGCCTACGAGCAGTACTTC
>few|NA|TRBV29-1|TRBJ2-2
CSVEATGELFF
TGCAGCGTTGAGGCCACCGGGGAGCTGTTTTTT
>NA|TRBD1|TRBV3-1|TRBJ1-5
CASSETGSSNQPQHF
TGTGCCAGCAGCGAGACAGGGAGTAGCAATCAGCCCCAGCATTTT
>few|TRBD2|TRBV2|TRBJ2-2
CATSGGLDTGELFF
TGTGCCACCAGCGGGGGCCTCGACACCGGGGAGCTGTTTTTT
>NA|TRBD1|TRBV29-1|TRBJ2-1
CSVARGPPYNEQFF
TGCAGCGTTGCGAGGGGGCCCCCCTACAATGAGCAGTTCTTC
>once|NA|TRBV5-1|TRBJ2-4
CASSLVDVKNIQYF
TGCGCCAGCAGCTTAGTGGACGTCAAAAACATTCAGTACTTC
>few|NA|TRBV20-1|TRBJ1-5
CSASRGEGQPQHF
TGCAGTGCTAGTAGGGGGGAGGGACAGCCCCAGCATTTT
>NA|NA|TRBV11-2|TRBJ2-1
CASSPRLAYNEQFF
TGTGCCAGCAGCCCGAGACTAGCCTACAATGAGCAGTTCTTC
>many|NA|TRBV29-1|TRBJ1-5
CSVEEEGPDLLYQPQHF
TGCAGCGTTGAAGAGGAGGGACCGGACCTCCTCTATCAGCCCCAGCATTTT
>NA|NA|TRBV3-1|TRBJ1-2
CASSRGRDEKSGYTF
TGTGCCAGCAGCCGAGGACGGGACGAAAAGAGTGGCTACACCTTC
>few|TRBD2|TRBV29-1|TRBJ2-5
CSVVPSGRAGETQYF
TGCAGCGTCGTACCTAGCGGGAGGGCCGGAGAGACCCAGTACTTC
>few|NA|TRBV6-1|TRBJ1-1
CASSEVGNTEAFF
TGTGCCAGCAGTGAAGTCGGGAACACTGAAGCTTTCTTT
>few|NA|TRBV30|TRBJ2-6
CAWETQQWANVLTF
TGTGCCTGGGAGACTCAACAGTGGGCCAACGTCCTGACTTTC
>NA|TRBD1|TRBV5-6|TRBJ1-3
CASNRDRAGNTIYF
TGTGCCAGCAACCGAGACAGGGCTGGAAACACCATATATTTT
>few|NA|TRBV29-1|TRBJ1-1
CSVSLYRETEAFF
TGCAGCGTTTCGCTTTACAGGGAGACTGAAGCTTTCTTT
>NA|NA|TRBV11-2|TRBJ2-3
CASSGRGGADTQYF
TGTGCCAGCAGCGGCAGGGGAGGGGCAGATACGCAGTATTTT
>NA|NA|TRBV7-2|TRBJ2-7
CASSQDGAGFEQYF
TGTGCCAGCAGCCAAGACGGCGCCGGATTCGAGCAGTACTTC
>few|TRBD2|TRBV20-1|TRBJ2-7
CSAGSGVYEQYF
TGCAGTGCGGGAAGCGGGGTCTACGAGCAGTACTTC
>NA|NA|TRBV5-6|TRBJ1-5
CASRRKYGNQPQHF
TGTGCCAGCAGACGGAAGTACGGCAATCAGCCCCAGCATTTT
>many|NA|TRBV20-1|TRBJ2-5
CSAASFQGSQETQYF
TGCAGTGCAGCCTCTTTCCAGGGGTCCCAAGAGACCCAGTACTTC
>NA|NA|TRBV4-2|TRBJ1-2
CASSPGTAPNYGYTF
TGTGCCAGCAGCCCAGGGACGGCTCCTAACTATGGCTACACCTTC
>few|NA|TRBV25-1|TRBJ2-7
CASRALGLDEQYF
TGTGCCAGCAGGGCCCTCGGTTTAGACGAGCAGTACTTC
>NA|TRBD1|TRBV18|TRBJ2-1
CASSPTGTGKNEQFF
TGTGCCAGCTCACCTACCGGGACAGGGAAGAATGAGCAGTTCTTC
>many|TRBD1|TRBV6-1|TRBJ1-1
CASSERRTGIPRTEAFF
TGTGCCAGCAGTGAAAGAAGGACAGGGATCCCTAGGACTGAAGCTTTCTTT
>NA|NA|TRBV9|TRBJ1-2
CASSVGQGSYGYTF
TGTGCCAGCAGCGTAGGTCAGGGCTCCTATGGCTACACCTTC
>many|NA|TRBV20-1|TRBJ1-2
CSAQENGYTF
TGCAGTGCCCAGGAGAATGGCTACACCTTC
>few|TRBD1|TRBV5-1|TRBJ2-7
CASSFTGQNSYEQYF
TGCGCCAGCAGCTTTACGGGACAGAACTCCTACGAGCAGTACTTC
>NA|NA|TRBV2|TRBJ2-1
CASNAGPAHEQFF
TGTGCCAGCAACGCGGGACCCGCACATGAGCAGTTCTTC
>few|NA|TRBV11-2|TRBJ2-2
CASSLDRAAANTGELFF
TGTGCCAGCAGCTTAGATAGGGCAGCTGCGAACACCGGGGAGCTGTTTTTT
>few|TRBD1|TRBV29-1|TRBJ1-2
CSVLGQSMVYGYTF
TGCAGCGTCCTGGGACAGTCGATGGTCTATGGCTACACCTTC
>few|NA|TRBV6-1|TRBJ2-3
CASSEAGHPRTDTQYF
TGTGCCAGCAGTGAAGCGGGACATCCTCGCACAGATACGCAGTATTTT
>few|NA|TRBV7-9|TRBJ1-1
CASSLGHGGYTEAFF
TGTGCCAGCAGCTTAGGACATGGGGGTTACACTGAAGCTTTCTTT
>few|NA|TRBV7-9|TRBJ1-5
CASSPNNQPQHF
TGTGCCAGCAGCCCAAATAACCAGCCCCAGCATTTT
>few|TRBD1|TRBV14|TRBJ1-1
CASSKDRVRVNTEAFF
TGTGCCAGCAGCAAAGACAGGGTTAGGGTGAACACTGAAGCTTTCTTT
>many|TRBD1|TRBV12-3/TRBV12-4|TRBJ1-1
CASRGQATGTEAFF
TGTGCCAGCAGGGGACAGGCTACGGGGACTGAAGCTTTCTTT
>few|TRBD2|TRBV7-2|TRBJ2-7
CASSLDAGDGSYEQYF
TGTGCCAGCAGCTTAGACGCGGGGGACGGATCCTACGAGCAGTACTTC
>many|NA|TRBV30|TRBJ1-1
CAWSNPDKYEAFF
TGTGCCTGGAGTAACCCGGACAAGTATGAAGCTTTCTTT
>few|NA|TRBV20-1|TRBJ2-1
CSARTTGRTGTPLYNEQFF
TGCAGTGCTAGAACGACAGGACGTACCGGGACTCCCCTTTACAATGAGCAGTTCTTC
>NA|TRBD1|TRBV23-1|TRBJ2-1
CASTLGQGALNEQFF
TGCGCCAGCACGCTGGGACAGGGTGCGTTAAATGAGCAGTTCTTC
>few|NA|TRBV19|TRBJ2-2
CASARRLNTGELFF
TGTGCCTCTGCCAGGAGGCTGAACACCGGGGAGCTGTTTTTT
>few|NA|TRBV5-5|TRBJ1-5
CASSLVEGIQPQHF
TGTGCCAGCAGCTTGGTGGAGGGGATACAGCCCCAGCATTTT
>NA|NA|TRBV15|TRBJ2-4
CATSRDPGGAKNIQYF
TGTGCCACCAGCAGAGACCCCGGAGGAGCCAAAAACATTCAGTACTTC
>NA|TRBD1|TRBV29-1|TRBJ2-3
CTYKVQGAGTQYF
TGCACCTATAAAGTCCAGGGGGCAGGTACGCAGTATTTT